The clone carrying this T cell receptor (beta chain) showed up just a few times. What it recognizes is unknown. Trimming took off 1 base at V and 4 bases at J, with 7 bases between the two ends. The germline V gene has CDR1 LGHDT and CDR2 YNNKEL (reference sequence). The CDR3 totals 13 residues. All donors were healthy, and all were Caucasian. This sample is drawn from a study of identical twins. Broader study findings: Memory repertoires showed no such pattern, whereas abundant cord blood beta clonotypes carried fewer insertions. Potential partial confounding of zero-insertion analyses by invariant MAIT and iNKT cells was noted. Out-of-frame beta chain sequences displayed weaker excess sharing between twins.

TCRdb ran MiXCR on the 5' RACE reads and lists one entry per CDR3 protein. The top ten hold 2.9% of the sample, which has 450,000 or so distinct CDR3 sequences, more than 20% seen once. The data also belong to a second study, concerning T cells expressing NK-cell markers.

Material: CD4+ T cells sorted from blood. V gene TRBV3-1 combines with J gene TRBJ1-1; D not certain. The clonotype comes from a young woman in good health. The DNA of the CDR3 is TGTGCCAGCAGCCAAGGTGCTCTCACTGAAGCTTTCTTT. As protein: CASSQGALTEAFF.